These 13 T cell receptor beta chains were sequenced from one sample in a study of T cells after yellow fever vaccination. In TCRdb, the 5' RACE reads were re-called with MiXCR into one record per CDR3 protein. This sample carries some 390,000 distinct CDR3 sequences, approximately 19% of them seen once, and the ten largest clones take roughly a sixth. The sequenced sample was PBMCs, obtained before the yellow fever booster vaccination. These receptors came from a young man who received the YFV17D yellow fever vaccine.

The rearrangement uses TRBV18 and TRBJ1-2; TRBD1 matches 11 bases. Germline V gene sequence: CDR1 KGHSH, CDR2 LQKENI. The CDR3 is made up of 15 amino acids. J lost 3 bases, V lost 4 bases, and 4 bases had no gene match. The CDR3 nucleotides are TGTGCCAGCTCACGGACAGGGGGCGCATACTATGGCTACACCTTC. This translates into CASSRTGGAYYGYTF.

In its sample, this clonotype was seen once. The V gene is TRBV4-1, the J gene TRBJ2-7; 8 nucleotides match TRBD2. The CDR3 contains 18 residues. The V gene end was trimmed by 4 bases and the J gene end by 5 bases; junction bases not matched to a gene: 19. Germline CDR1 and CDR2: MGHRA and YSYEKL. The CDR3 loop reads CASSPAAPMAGGHHEQYF. CDR3 nucleotides: TGCGCCAGCAGCCCCGCCGCGCCGATGGCGGGGGGCCACCACGAGCAGTACTTC.

This clonotype was seen ten or more times. The CDR3 region has the DNA TGTGCCTGGAGCCGACAGGGGTCCGGGGAGCTGTTTTTT. It encodes CAWSRQGSGELFF. The gene calls are TRBV30 and TRBJ2-2, with TRBD1 matching 8 bases. The germline V gene has CDR1 GTSNPN and CDR2 SVGIG (reference sequence). This CDR3 has 13 residues. V gave up 3 bases and J gave up 6 bases; unmatched junction bases: 3.

The chain is built from TRBV4-2 and TRBJ2-7, with D unresolved. V was cut by 7 bases and J by 3 bases, with 16 bases left in between. The CDR3 totals 14 residues. Germline CDR1 is LGHNA and CDR2 is YNFKEQ. The DNA for the CDR3 is TGTGCCAGCACCCCGAGCGTCTCCCACTACGAGCAGTACTTC. It is translated as CASTPSVSHYEQYF.

This clonotype turned up a few times. This sequence joins TRBV15 and TRBJ1-1; D is unresolved. This CDR3 is 13 amino acids long. Germline assignment: CDR1 LNHNV and CDR2 YYDKDF (reference sequence). V lost 3 bases and J lost 3, with 8 bases in between. The CDR3 is CATSSRVHTEAFF. The CDR3 coding sequence is TGTGCCACCAGCAGCCGCGTCCACACTGAAGCTTTCTTT.

This clonotype has just a few counts. This CDR3 reads CASSLVAGITEAFF. The CDR3 nucleotides read TGTGCCAGCAGCTTAGTCGCGGGGATCACTGAAGCTTTCTTT. This rearrangement joins TRBV11-2 to TRBJ1-1; D gene unclear. V lost 1 base to trimming and J lost 4 bases, with 10 bases between them. CDR1 is SGHAT, CDR2 FQNNGV, per germline. CDR3 length equals 14 residues.

This clonotype was observed a single time. The chain is built from TRBV30 and TRBJ1-3, with no clear D. Trimming pared 5 bases from V and 0 bases from J, leaving 8 bases between. Germline CDR1 reads GTSNPN; CDR2 reads SVGIG (reference sequence). This CDR3 is built from 13 residues. CDR3 in amino acids: CAWAQFSGNTIYF. CDR3 bases: TGTGCCTGGGCCCAATTCTCTGGAAACACCATATATTTT.

The chain has TRBV20-1 and TRBJ2-1; 14 bases fit TRBD2. V shed 5 bases and J 0 bases; nucleotides not matched to a gene: 0. The CDR3 totals 15 residues. CDR1 DFQATT and CDR2 SNEGSKA come from the germline V gene (reference sequence). The CDR3 bases are TGCAGTGCTGGACTAGCGGGGGGCTCCTACAATGAGCAGTTCTTC. This sequence encodes CSAGLAGGSYNEQFF.

This clonotype was observed a handful of times. The chain employs TRBV20-1 and TRBJ2-7, with a weak D call TRBD2 (5 bases). The CDR3 is 14 residues long. Germline CDR1 reads DFQATT; CDR2 reads SNEGSKA (reference sequence). Trimming removed 3 bases at V and 2 bases at J, with 14 bases between. The CDR3 reads CSASLGIGTYEQYF. For the CDR3, the DNA is TGCAGTGCTAGTCTCGGGATAGGGACCTACGAGCAGTACTTC.

This clonotype was recorded many times. This rearrangement joins TRBV7-6 to TRBJ2-7; D gene uncertain. This CDR3 is built from 13 residues. The V gene lost 1 base and the J gene lost 6 bases, with 10 bases spanning the gap. The germline V gene encodes CDR1 SGHVS and CDR2 FNYEAQ. CDR3: CASSLGGPGEQYF. CDR3 coding DNA: TGTGCCAGCAGCTTAGGAGGCCCAGGCGAGCAGTACTTC.

This clonotype came up a few times. J is TRBJ2-2 and V is TRBV5-1; D not resolved. Between the trimmed V and J ends, which lost 3 bases and 3 bases, there was a span of 9 bases. Per germline, CDR1 SGHRS and CDR2 YFSETQ. The CDR3 spans 14 residues. In DNA, the CDR3 is TGCGCCAGCAGCTCCCGACCAGACACCGGGGAGCTGTTTTTT. Its protein product is CASSSRPDTGELFF.

V is TRBV6-5 and J is TRBJ2-2, with D hard to call. The V end lost 2 bases, the J end lost 4 bases, and 11 bases lay between the germline ends. The CDR3 is 15 amino acids. Germline V lookup: CDR1 MNHEY, CDR2 SVGAGI. The CDR3 reads CASSYPSKGTGELFF. DNA for the CDR3: TGTGCCAGCAGTTACCCCTCTAAGGGCACCGGGGAGCTGTTTTTT.

The rearrangement joins TRBV7-2 to TRBJ2-5; 13 nucleotides agree with TRBD2. The germline CDR1 and CDR2 sequences are SGHTA and FQGNSA. Trimming removed 5 bases from V and 6 bases from J; junction bases left unmatched: 6. The CDR3 has 15 amino acids. The CDR3 sequence: CASSLTSGGAQTQYF. CDR3 nucleotide sequence: TGTGCCAGCAGCCTAACTAGCGGGGGGGCCCAGACCCAGTACTTC.